This T cell receptor (beta chain) was observed in a study of ipilimumab plus nivolumab after autologous stem cell transplantation. Looking at the study overall: A median of 8 nivolumab and roughly 5 ipilimumab doses were given. Study observations and caveats: Authors suggest TCR repertoire, Treg phenotype and gut microbiota support further study.

Starting 14 to 28 days after autologous transplant, ipilimumab 1 mg/kg was given. Of note for this clone: Its antigen is unidentified.

The CDR3 covers 15 residues. The V and J ends lost 0 bases and 6 bases respectively, with 17 bases between them. Germline V gene data show CDR1 as GTSNPN and CDR2 as SVGIG (reference sequence). Sequenced by immunoSEQ multiplex PCR; TCRdb stores in-frame clones only, minus some. The table lists some 45,000 clones, about 88% of them singletons. The TCR originated in a male donor with multiple myeloma. Sequenced here: PBMCs, sampled in a trial of ipilimumab plus nivolumab as post-transplant consolidation. The gene calls are TRBV30 and TRBJ1-1; perhaps TRBD1 as D (5 bases). CDR3 in amino acids: CAWSVLSLRVPEAFF. The CDR3 bases are TGTGCCTGGAGTGTACTAAGCCTCAGGGTTCCTGAAGCTTTCTTT.